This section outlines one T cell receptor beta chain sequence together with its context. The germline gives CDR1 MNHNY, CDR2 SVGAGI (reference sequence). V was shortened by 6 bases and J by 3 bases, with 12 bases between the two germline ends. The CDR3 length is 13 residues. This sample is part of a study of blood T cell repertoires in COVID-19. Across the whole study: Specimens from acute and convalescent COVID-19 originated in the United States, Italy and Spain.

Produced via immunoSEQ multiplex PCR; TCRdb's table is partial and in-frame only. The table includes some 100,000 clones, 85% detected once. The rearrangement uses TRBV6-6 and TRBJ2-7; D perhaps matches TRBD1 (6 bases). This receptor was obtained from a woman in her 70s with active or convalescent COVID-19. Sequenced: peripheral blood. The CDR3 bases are TGTGCCAGCAGAGACAGGCCCGGCTACGAGCAGTACTTC. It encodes CASRDRPGYEQYF.